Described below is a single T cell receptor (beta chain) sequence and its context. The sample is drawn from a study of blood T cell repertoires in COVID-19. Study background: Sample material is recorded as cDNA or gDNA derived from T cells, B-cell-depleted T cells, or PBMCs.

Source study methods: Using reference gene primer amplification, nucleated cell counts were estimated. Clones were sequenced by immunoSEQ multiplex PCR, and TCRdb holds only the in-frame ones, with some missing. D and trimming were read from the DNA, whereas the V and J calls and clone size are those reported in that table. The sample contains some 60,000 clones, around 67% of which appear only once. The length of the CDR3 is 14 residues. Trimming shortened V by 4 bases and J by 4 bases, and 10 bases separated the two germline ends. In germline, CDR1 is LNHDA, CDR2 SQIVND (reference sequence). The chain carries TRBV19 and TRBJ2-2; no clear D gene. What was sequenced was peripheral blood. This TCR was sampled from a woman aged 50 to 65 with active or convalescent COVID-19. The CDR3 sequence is CASSTQLSTGELFF. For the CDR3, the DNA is TGTGCCAGTAGTACGCAACTGTCCACCGGGGAGCTGTTTTTT.